This TCR beta chain was captured by sequencing in a study of blood T cells in healthy people across ages. Findings of the study overall: Across samples, TCR beta diversity tracked strongly with naive T cell percentage. Higher diversity, along with more naive CD4+ cells, distinguished long-lived donors from aged donors. Expanded clonotype shifts may have been confounded, as the donors had an unknown CMV status.

Primed by a sample-barcoded 5' primer and a J-beta primer mix, a second PCR proceeded for 7 to 11 cycles. TCRdb re-derived calls from the 5' RACE reads in MiXCR, one entry per CDR3 protein. The table includes roughly 2 million distinct CDR3 sequences, about 49% detected once. For every donor, a draw yielded about 9.7 milliliters of peripheral blood. This CDR3 has 16 residues. The V and J ends lost 2 bases and 4 bases, in that order; junction bases with no gene match: 9. In germline, CDR1 is SGHKS, CDR2 YYEKEE (reference sequence). About this clonotype: Antigen: not known.

The receptor's source is a woman aged 40 to 55 in good health. The chain couples TRBV5-5 to TRBJ2-7, with 10 positions matching TRBD1. Sequencing was carried out using blood. The CDR3: CASSFTPRTGGYEQYF. The CDR3 region has the DNA TGTGCCAGCAGCTTCACCCCTCGGACAGGGGGTTACGAGCAGTACTTC.